Following are 18 T cell receptor beta chains from one sample sequenced in a study of OX40 agonist ivuxolimab in advanced cancers. Measured with immunoSEQ multiplex PCR; TCRdb has only the in-frame clones, and not every one. Found here are about 80,000 clones, around 82% of them singletons; the top ten hold around 0.76%. The source was CD4+ or CD8+ T cells sorted from blood, collected in a trial of the OX40 agonist ivuxolimab. These receptors were collected from an adult with an advanced solid tumor such as melanoma, head and neck, liver or kidney cancer.

This clone was counted between two and nine times. The gene calls are TRBV7-8 and TRBJ1-1; D is unresolved. V dropped 6 bases and J dropped 0 bases, with 14 bases sitting between them. CDR3 length equals 15 residues. Germline CDR1 is SGHVS and CDR2 is FQNEAQ. CDR3 residues: CASRNGFFMNTEAFF. The CDR3 coding sequence is TGTGCCAGCAGGAATGGGTTCTTCATGAACACTGAAGCTTTCTTT.

This clone was seen a single time. The chain is built from TRBV4-1 and TRBJ1-2, with TRBD1 matching 7 bases. The ends lost 4 bases at V and 6 bases at J; junction bases unmatched: 14. This CDR3 has 16 amino acids. The germline gives CDR1 MGHRA, CDR2 YSYEKL. CDR3 protein: CASSLNTGQLLDGYTF. As DNA, the CDR3 is TGCGCCAGCAGCCTAAACACGGGACAGCTCCTTGATGGCTACACCTTC.

The chain carries TRBV19 and TRBJ2-1; 10 positions agree with TRBD2. Per the germline V gene, CDR1 is LNHDA and CDR2 is SQIVND (reference sequence). The CDR3 length is 16 residues. V lost 4 bases, J lost 0 bases, and 3 bases stayed unmatched. CDR3 sequence: CASSKASGSSYNEQFF. The DNA of the CDR3 is TGTGCCAGTAGTAAAGCTAGCGGGAGCTCCTACAATGAGCAGTTCTTC.

This clone was observed a handful of times. The V and J genes are TRBV7-7 and TRBJ2-5; D assignment may be TRBD1 or TRBD2 (5 bases each). The germline CDR1 and CDR2 sequences are SSHAT and FNYEAQ (reference sequence). The V gene lost 5 bases and the J gene lost 4 bases, with 14 bases spanning the gap. This CDR3 is built from 14 residues. The CDR3 DNA sequence: TGTGCCAGCAGCCTACTGGGGGAAGCAGAGACCCAGTACTTC. It specifies CASSLLGEAETQYF.

Here the CDR3 reads CASSLGVNNQPQHF. CDR3 DNA: TGTGCCAGCAGCTTAGGAGTGAACAATCAGCCCCAGCATTTT. The chain recombines TRBV5-4 with TRBJ1-5, with D hard to call. The CDR3 loop spans 14 amino acids. The V end lost 2 bases, the J end lost 3 bases, and 9 bases lay between the germline ends. The germline V gene encodes CDR1 SGHNT and CDR2 YYREEE (reference sequence).

The genes are TRBV21-1 and TRBJ2-5; the table assigns TRBD2, which was not confirmed against the DNA. TRBV21-1 is labeled a pseudogene. This CDR3 contains 15 residues. The CDR3 DNA reads as TGTGCCAGCATATCTCACGGGGGTAGACGGGAGACCCAGTACTTC. Amino acids: CASISHGGRRETQYF.

The V gene is TRBV30, the J gene TRBJ2-1, with 7 positions matching TRBD2. The CDR3 spans 15 residues. Trimming took 2 bases from V and 2 from J; bases not matched to a gene: 6. CDR1 is GTSNPN, CDR2 SVGIG, per germline (reference sequence). The CDR3 sequence: CAWSRSGRAYNEQFF. CDR3 DNA sequence: TGTGCCTGGAGTCGATCAGGGAGGGCCTACAATGAGCAGTTCTTC.

The chain couples TRBV28 to TRBJ1-2; possible D gene TRBD1, 5 bases. Trimming took 6 bases from V and 1 from J, leaving 15 bases between them. The CDR3 consists of 15 residues. Germline loops: CDR1 MDHEN, CDR2 SYDVKM. The CDR3 DNA reads TGTGCCAGCAGACCCGGGCCAGGGTATAACTATGGCTACACCTTC. It translates to CASRPGPGYNYGYTF.

Remarks on this clone: In the same sample, other DNA sequences code for this CDR3. The chain employs TRBV6-5 and TRBJ2-7; D remains unclear. CDR1 is MNHEY and CDR2 is SVGAGI in the germline V gene. This CDR3 spans 11 amino acids. V lost 2 bases and J 3 bases, leaving 2 bases between the germline ends. The CDR3 nucleotides read TGTGCCAGCAGTTACCTCTACGAGCAGTACTTC. This sequence encodes CASSYLYEQYF.

CDR3 sequence (DNA): TGCGCCAGCAGCTTATTTGAGGGGTCCCAAGAGACCCAGTACTTC. Translated, it gives CASSLFEGSQETQYF. The rearrangement joins TRBV5-1 to TRBJ2-5; D possibly matches TRBD1 or TRBD2 (5 bases each). CDR1 is SGHRS and CDR2 is YFSETQ in the germline V gene. The CDR3 contains 15 residues. The V gene lost 2 bases and the J gene lost 1 base, with 12 bases spanning the gap. The full variable domain, rest sourced from reference TRBV5-1 and TRBJ2-5, is KAGVTQTPRYLIKTRGQQVTLSCSPISGHRSVSWYQQTPGQGLQFLFEYFSETQRNKGNFPGRFSGRQFSNSRSEMNVSTLELGDSALYLCASSLFEGSQETQYFGPGTRLLVL.

This clone was detected only a few times. J is TRBJ1-5 and V is TRBV23-1, with 8 bases identical to TRBD1. TRBV23-1 is filed as an ORF, its function uncertain. V was pared by 0 bases and J by 3 bases, with 10 bases of the junction left unmatched. The CDR3 spans 18 residues. This chain's CDR3 is CASSQSPATGGINQPQHF. CDR3 nucleotides: TGCGCCAGCAGTCAATCCCCCGCCACAGGGGGAATCAATCAGCCCCAGCATTTT.

The gene calls are TRBV11-3 and TRBJ2-3, with D perhaps TRBD1 (6 bases). CDR1 and CDR2 (germline): SGHNT, YENEEA. Trimming took 5 bases from V and 7 from J, leaving 19 bases between them. There are 15 residues in the CDR3. For the CDR3, the DNA is TGTGCCAGCAGCCGTGAGTCAGGGGTTTATTATACGCAGTATTTT. Translation: CASSRESGVYYTQYF.

This chain connects TRBV6-1 to TRBJ2-2; unclear D gene. The CDR3 consists of 16 residues. Germline V gene lookup returns CDR1 MNHNS and CDR2 SASEGT. V gave up 0 bases and J gave up 4 bases, with 12 bases separating them. The DNA of the CDR3 is TGTGCCAGCAGTGAAGCCCGGGTTAGTGGCACCGGGGAGCTGTTTTTT. Amino acid sequence: CASSEARVSGTGELFF.

The chain recombines TRBV18 with TRBJ1-4, with D possibly matching TRBD1 (6 bases). The CDR3 sequence is 16 residues long. Deletions cut 5 bases from V and 7 bases from J, with 20 bases between. CDR1 and CDR2 (germline): KGHSH, LQKENI. CDR3 bases: TGTGCCAGCTCAACAGGACAGATTCAACTAGGTGAAAAACTGTTTTTT. Protein: CASSTGQIQLGEKLFF.

In this sample, this clone turned up once. The chain joins TRBV5-1 to TRBJ1-2, with TRBD1 as a possible D gene (6 bases). This CDR3 region has 13 residues. V was clipped by 1 base and J by 7 bases, with 11 bases between them. Germline values: CDR1 SGHRS, CDR2 YFSETQ. CDR3 protein: CASSLPQGSGYTF. CDR3 coding DNA: TGCGCCAGCAGCTTGCCTCAGGGGTCTGGCTACACCTTC. Together with reference TRBV5-1 and TRBJ1-2, the CDR3 gives the full variable domain: KAGVTQTPRYLIKTRGQQVTLSCSPISGHRSVSWYQQTPGQGLQFLFEYFSETQRNKGNFPGRFSGRQFSNSRSEMNVSTLELGDSALYLCASSLPQGSGYTFGSGTRLTVV.

This clone appeared a single time. In DNA, the CDR3 is TGCGCCAGCAGCTTGGAAGTCGGGACCTACAATGAGCAGTTCTTC. This gives the protein CASSLEVGTYNEQFF. The chain is built from TRBV5-1 and TRBJ2-1; D may be TRBD2 (5 bases). The germline CDR1 and CDR2 sequences are SGHRS and YFSETQ. The CDR3 sequence is 15 residues long. Trimming left V 0 bases short and J 2 bases short, with 9 bases between.

The chain employs TRBV6-1 and TRBJ1-2, with D possibly being TRBD1 (5 bases). Per the germline V gene, CDR1 is MNHNS and CDR2 is SASEGT. The CDR3 contains 13 residues. Deletions cut 6 bases from V and 2 bases from J, with 10 bases between. The CDR3 DNA reads TGTGCCAGCAGGGTATCAGGGAACTATGGCTACACCTTC. Encoded protein: CASRVSGNYGYTF.

This rearrangement joins TRBV28 to TRBJ2-6; TRBD1 is a possible D gene (6 bases). The ends were cut back, 9 bases at V and 4 bases at J, with 13 bases in the middle. The CDR3 has 14 amino acids. Germline V gene data show CDR1 as MDHEN and CDR2 as SYDVKM. CDR3 in DNA: TGTGCCAGTAGACAGGTTTCAGGGGCCAACGTCCTGACTTTC. It yields the protein CASRQVSGANVLTF.